This TCR beta chain stems from a study of beta chain features in type 1 diabetes (dated by TCRdb to 2017 to 2018). About the full investigation: No differences in mean age, gender distribution, total cell number or subset yield were found between patients and healthy donors. In the study, TCRB repertoires of sorted circulating CD4+ T cell subsets from recently diagnosed type 1 diabetes patients were compared with those of matched healthy donors. Regulatory and stem cell-like memory subsets were isolated from only 8 patients and about eight healthy donors, whereas naive and central memory subsets came from all 28 donors. A total of over 90,000,000 sorted cells were examined across all samples, and a strong correlation was observed between cell number per subset and RNA yield. What the work shows at the level of the full study, not this receptor alone: Naive, central memory and regulatory TCRB repertoires appeared to be more alike among patients than among healthy donors. Shorter templates might have been favored by PCR, but patient and control samples were amplified and corrected together, so both groups would have been affected equally by any skew. In all four CD4+ subsets, TCRB CDR3 length was moderately but significantly shorter in type 1 diabetes patients. Because cDNA rather than genomic DNA was sequenced, highly expressing activated cells could have been over-represented, although no difference in activation and CD3 levels was found between groups. Fewer insertions and more nucleotide deletions at VDJ recombination sites were observed in patients with type 1 diabetes, implying thymic rearrangement abnormalities. Because small numbers of individuals were included in the HLA sub-analyses, any influence of HLA type on TCRB rearrangement was left unresolved.

This clone occurred a few times. The antigen it recognizes is unknown. The input lacks base qualities; no much larger clone sits a single base away. From its cysteine to its phenylalanine, the CDR3 spans 16 amino acids. Only the CDR3 DNA stays, 48 bases, in frame from base 1. At the junction V is shortened by 0 bases and J by 1 base, with 13 bases in between. CDR1 and CDR2 were assigned from the germline V gene as SGHDT and YYEEEE. From each donor, a single peripheral blood sample of around 120 mL on average was drawn into heparinised tubes. A BD FACSAria II and a panel including CD45RO, CCR7, CD25, CD127, CD95 and CD27 were used to sort naive, central memory, regulatory and stem cell-like memory CD4+ T cells. Every sorted population had a purity above 98%. PBMCs were isolated immediately by Lymphoprep density gradient centrifugation and stained directly without culture. So that batch effects would be minimized, each experiment stained and sorted samples in pairs, pairing one healthy donor with one patient.

The entire amount of isolated RNA was reverse transcribed using the High Capacity cDNA Reverse Transcription Kit, so the sequenced TCRB transcripts were expressed ones. Naive, central memory and regulatory T cell samples underwent deep immunoSEQ sequencing, averaging around 3.7 million total reads per sample. Sorted cells were lysed in RLT buffer, and RNA was extracted using DNase-treated RNeasy Micro or Mini kits according to cell number. Each cell subset was processed separately to prevent cross-contamination, with patient and healthy donor samples processed together. TCRB sequences were amplified from cDNA with the immunoSEQ multiplex PCR, producing 87-bp fragments spanning the CDR3 region. Sequencing of the amplicons was performed on the Illumina HiSeq platform. Turning to the authors' computational methods: PCR bias was computationally corrected using synthetic template baselines, reads within Hamming distance 2 were collapsed, and singletons that could not be merged were discarded. Reads were aligned against IMGT to assign V, D and J genes, CDR3 length and insertions or deletions at six rearrangement sites. Within each subset, clonotype counts were normalized to sorted cell number, after which true diversity and Gini coefficients were computed with the tcR R package. The overlap coefficient, calculated on TCRB nucleotide sequences, was used to quantify repertoire sharing. The clones in this table, taken by TCRdb from immuneACCESS, are in-frame only. Not every clone is retained; where verified, under half of the shortfall comes from an unresolved V gene, and the cause of the rest is unknown. V and J calls and clone size are copied from that table; D and trimming were computed from the DNA. This sample gives a few hundred thousand clones in total; around 10% of them show up just once. The ten largest clones capture 0.55% to 0.75% of the sample.

The rearranged chain carries TRBV5-6 and TRBJ2-5; TRBD1 is possibly the D segment (5 matching bases). This clonotype was sampled from a man younger than 45 with type 1 diabetes. Sequenced material: central memory CD4+ T cells from blood. The nucleotide sequence reads TGTGCCAGCAGCTTGGCCTATTCGACAGTCCAAGAGACCCAGTACTTC. Its amino acids are CASSLAYSTVQETQYF.